These T cell receptor beta chains were read from a single sample in a study of cytomegalovirus exposure and HLA in healthy donors. Profiled with immunoSEQ multiplex PCR; TCRdb holds only in-frame clones, not every one. The repertoire has some 120,000 clones, 9.5% of them found once; the top ten carry about 3%. Sequenced sample: PBMCs. These receptors originate from a man aged 25 to 40 in good health and CMV-seronegative. CDR3s include the opening cysteine and the closing phenylalanine or tryptophan. D genes are given only for firm matches. Only some rows state a clone size, as once, few, many or a class for expanded clones.

abundance,v_gene,d_gene,j_gene,CDR3aa,CDR3nt
few,TRBV27,TRBD2,TRBJ2-3,CASSFGTSGSTDTQYF,TGTGCCAGCAGTTTCGGGACTAGCGGAAGCACAGATACGCAGTATTTT
.,TRBV30,.,TRBJ2-1,CAWSVRLTGGDEQFF,TGTGCCTGGAGTGTAAGGCTGACGGGCGGGGATGAGCAGTTCTTC
few,TRBV30,TRBD1,TRBJ2-7,CAWSRDSTYEQYF,TGTGCCTGGAGTCGGGACAGCACCTACGAGCAGTACTTC
.,TRBV4-3,.,TRBJ2-5,CASSPGAADLKPAGRRLETQYF,TGCGCCAGCTCCCCCGGGGCCGCGGATCTAAAGCCGGCGGGGAGGAGATTGGAGACCCAGTACTTC
.,TRBV7-7,.,TRBJ2-5,CASSTDRSPQETQYF,TGTGCTAGCAGCACCGACAGATCTCCTCAAGAGACCCAGTACTTC
.,TRBV10-3,TRBD1,TRBJ2-3,CAIQTGGIFDTQYF,TGTGCCATCCAAACAGGGGGCATTTTCGATACGCAGTATTTT
.,TRBV7-3,TRBD1,TRBJ2-1,CASSLMGTVTYNEQFF,TGTGCCAGCAGCTTAATGGGGACAGTAACTTACAATGAGCAGTTCTTC
.,TRBV11-2,.,TRBJ2-5,CASSLVPMSMETQYF,TGTGCCAGCAGCTTAGTCCCAATGTCCATGGAGACCCAGTACTTC
few,TRBV11-2,.,TRBJ1-1,CASSFLGAEAFF,TGTGCCAGCAGCTTCCTGGGCGCTGAAGCTTTCTTT
.,TRBV5-1,TRBD1,TRBJ1-2,CASSFGQGGFYGYTF,TGCGCCAGCAGCTTCGGACAGGGAGGTTTTTATGGCTACACCTTC
.,TRBV5-6,TRBD1,TRBJ1-3,CASSWDRLSSGNTIYF,TGTGCCAGCAGCTGGGACAGGCTGAGCTCTGGAAACACCATATATTTT
few,TRBV15,TRBD2,TRBJ2-1,CATKTAGGSYNEQFF,TGTGCCACCAAGACAGCGGGAGGCTCCTACAATGAGCAGTTCTTC
.,TRBV20-1,.,TRBJ1-2,CSAGANYGYTF,TGCAGTGCCGGGGCTAACTATGGCTACACCTTC
.,TRBV2,.,TRBJ2-7,CASSELVRGEQYF,TGTGCCAGCAGTGAACTAGTTCGGGGGGAGCAGTACTTC
few,TRBV4-1,.,TRBJ1-3,CASSPLAAPGNTIYF,TGCGCCAGCAGCCCCCTGGCGGCCCCTGGAAACACCATATATTTT
once,TRBV2,.,TRBJ2-1,CASSDRHRANEQFF,TGTGCCAGCAGTGATCGCCACCGAGCTAATGAGCAGTTCTTC
few,TRBV4-1,.,TRBJ1-3,CASTSGQNSGNTIYF,TGCGCCAGCACTTCCGGACAGAACTCTGGAAACACCATATATTTT
.,TRBV5-1,.,TRBJ1-5,CASRSEFSNQPQHF,TGCGCCAGCAGGTCGGAGTTTAGCAATCAGCCCCAGCATTTT
.,TRBV5-1,TRBD1,TRBJ2-7,CASAVFRGLEEQYF,TGCGCCAGCGCTGTATTCAGGGGGCTAGAAGAGCAGTACTTC
.,TRBV9,TRBD1,TRBJ1-2,CASSVGGTGGSYGYTF,TGTGCCAGCAGCGTAGGGGGGACAGGGGGCTCGTATGGCTACACCTTC
.,TRBV27,TRBD1,TRBJ1-2,CASSSRDRFFGYTF,TGTGCCAGCAGTTCCCGGGACAGGTTCTTTGGCTACACCTTC
.,TRBV29-1,TRBD1,TRBJ2-2,CSVEAHDRGRTGELFF,TGCAGCGTTGAGGCGCATGACAGGGGGCGGACCGGGGAGCTGTTTTTT
few,TRBV5-1,TRBD1,TRBJ1-5,CASSLGTGSNQPQHF,TGCGCCAGCAGCTTGGGGACAGGGAGCAATCAGCCCCAGCATTTT
few,TRBV5-6,.,TRBJ1-1,CASSLARVVTEAFF,TGTGCCAGCAGCTTGGCGAGGGTAGTCACTGAAGCTTTCTTT
.,TRBV27,TRBD1,TRBJ1-4,CASSPGGLNEKLFF,TGTGCCAGCAGTCCAGGGGGCCTTAATGAAAAACTGTTTTTT
few,TRBV7-2,.,TRBJ1-5,CASSLVRGGQPQHF,TGTGCCAGCAGCTTAGTAAGGGGAGGTCAGCCCCAGCATTTT
few,TRBV5-8,.,TRBJ1-4,CASSLGSSPGTNEKLFF,TGTGCCAGCAGCTTGGGCTCCTCCCCGGGAACTAATGAAAAACTGTTTTTT
few,TRBV13,.,TRBJ1-1,CASSLRGNTEAFF,TGTGCCAGCAGCTTAAGGGGGAACACTGAAGCTTTCTTT
.,TRBV9,TRBD1,TRBJ1-1,CASSVGQGHTEAFF,TGTGCCAGCAGCGTGGGACAGGGACACACTGAAGCTTTCTTT
few,TRBV12-5,.,TRBJ2-5,CASGLVQTGAVKETQYF,TGTGCTAGTGGTCTAGTCCAGACTGGGGCCGTTAAAGAGACCCAGTACTTC
few,TRBV27,.,TRBJ1-2,CARGLKQGPSSGGYTF,TGTGCCAGGGGGCTGAAACAGGGACCTTCGTCCGGAGGCTACACCTTC
.,TRBV5-6,TRBD1,TRBJ1-6,CASSWGDRGNSPLHF,TGTGCCAGCAGCTGGGGGGACAGGGGTAATTCACCCCTCCACTTT
few,TRBV11-1,.,TRBJ2-7,CASSLYVGSSYEQYF,TGTGCCAGCAGCTTATACGTGGGCTCCTCCTACGAGCAGTACTTC
.,TRBV19,.,TRBJ2-7,CASSISDTYEQYF,TGTGCCAGTAGTATTTCTGACACCTACGAGCAGTACTTC